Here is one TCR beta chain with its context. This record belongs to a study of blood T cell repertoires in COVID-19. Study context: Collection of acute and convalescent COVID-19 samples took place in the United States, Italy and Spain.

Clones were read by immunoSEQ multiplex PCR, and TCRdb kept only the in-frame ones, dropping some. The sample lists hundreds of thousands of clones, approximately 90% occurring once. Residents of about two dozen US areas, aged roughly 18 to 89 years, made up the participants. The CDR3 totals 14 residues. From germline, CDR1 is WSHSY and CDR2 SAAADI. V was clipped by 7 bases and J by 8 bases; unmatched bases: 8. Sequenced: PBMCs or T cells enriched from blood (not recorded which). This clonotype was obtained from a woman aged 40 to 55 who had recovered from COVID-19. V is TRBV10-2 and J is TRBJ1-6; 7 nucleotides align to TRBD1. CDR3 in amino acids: CASTPGTAHSPLHF. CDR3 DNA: TGCGCCAGCACCCCCGGGACAGCTCATTCACCCCTCCACTTT.